The 8 T cell receptor beta chains below all came from one sample that was sequenced in a study of beta chain features in type 1 diabetes. Reverse transcribing all isolated RNA meant expressed TCRB transcripts were sequenced. Some clones are missing from TCRdb's copy, which holds only in-frame ones; the method was immunoSEQ multiplex PCR. The sample has hundreds of thousands of clones, roughly 11% seen once. The sequencing input was naive CD4+ T cells from blood. Receptors were obtained from a woman between 18 and 29 years old in good health.

Only a few counts were recorded for this clone. The chain recombines TRBV21-1 with TRBJ2-7; the table's D call TRBD2 went unverified against the DNA. TRBV21-1 is flagged as a pseudogene. The CDR3 covers 16 residues. The CDR3 DNA sequence: TGTGCCAGCAGCACGACGGGACTAGCGGCCTCCTACGAGCAGTACTTC. It is translated as CASSTTGLAASYEQYF.

The gene calls are TRBV7-2 and TRBJ1-5; no firm D call. The CDR3 spans 15 residues. The V end lost 1 base, the J end lost 4 bases, and 11 bases lay between the germline ends. From germline, CDR1 is SGHTA and CDR2 FQGNSA. In DNA, the CDR3 is TGTGCCAGCAGCTTAGACCCAGGCCCAAATCAGCCCCAGCATTTT. This translates into CASSLDPGPNQPQHF. Complete variable domain (other parts from reference TRBV7-2 and TRBJ1-5): GAGVSQSPSNKVTEKGKDVELRCDPISGHTALYWYRQSLGQGLEFLIYFQGNSAPDKSGLPSDRFSAERTGGSVSTLTIQRTQQEDSAVYLCASSLDPGPNQPQHFGDGTRLSIL.

This clone showed up just a few times. This sequence joins TRBV4-2 and TRBJ2-1; a weak D match, TRBD1 (6 bases). This CDR3 contains 16 residues. Germline loops: CDR1 LGHNA, CDR2 YNFKEQ. V lost 2 bases and J lost 0, with 11 bases in between. The CDR3: CASSQRGSSSYNEQFF. DNA for the CDR3: TGTGCCAGCAGCCAAAGGGGGTCTAGCTCCTACAATGAGCAGTTCTTC.

CDR3 sequence: CASTPGQFSYEQYF. The CDR3 bases are TGTGCCAGCACTCCGGGACAGTTTTCCTACGAGCAGTACTTC. The rearrangement joins TRBV2 to TRBJ2-7, with TRBD1 identical over 7 bases. Germline V gene data show CDR1 as SNHLY and CDR2 as FYNNEI. J was trimmed by 1 base and V by 7 bases; bases with no gene match: 7. CDR3 length: 14 amino acids.

This clone was detected a few times. The sample holds other DNA sequences that translate to the same CDR3. The V gene is TRBV18, the J gene TRBJ2-7, with 7 bases aligning to TRBD1. Germline V gene sequence: CDR1 KGHSH, CDR2 LQKENI. V lost 2 bases, J lost 7 bases, and 2 bases stayed unmatched. This CDR3 region has 12 residues. CDR3 in DNA: TGTGCCAGCTCACCAGACAGGGTTGAGCAGTACGTC. Translating it yields CASSPDRVEQYV.

As to this clone: The same CDR3 also results from other DNA sequences found in this sample. The rearrangement joins TRBV28 to TRBJ2-7; no definite D call. V was cut by 2 bases and J by 3 bases, with 5 bases left in between. The germline gives CDR1 MDHEN, CDR2 SYDVKM. This CDR3 contains 12 residues. CDR3 sequence: CASSLPGYEQYV. The CDR3 coding sequence is TGTGCCAGCAGTTTACCCGGCTACGAGCAGTACGTC.

This clone has just a few counts. The gene calls are TRBV4-3 and TRBJ2-4; 7 nucleotides line up with TRBD1. V lost 0 bases, J lost 8 bases, and 10 bases stayed unmatched. This CDR3 comprises 16 residues. Germline loops: CDR1 LGHNA, CDR2 YSLEER. This CDR3 reads CASSQDLSGGVDIQYF. The CDR3 region has the DNA TGCGCCAGCAGCCAAGATTTGTCAGGGGGAGTCGACATTCAGTACTTC.

The V gene is TRBV21-1, the J gene TRBJ2-5; the table's D call of TRBD2 was not tested on the DNA. TRBV21-1 is labeled a pseudogene. The CDR3 runs to 13 residues. CDR3 region: CASSPGGPETQYF. In DNA, the CDR3 is TGTGCCAGCAGCCCGGGGGGCCCGGAGACCCAGTACTTC.